This T cell receptor beta chain emerged from a study of molecular identifiers for immune sequencing clone quantification. The study, taken as a whole, reports: Clone sizes that are highly expanded could be underestimated when identical TCR molecules share a barcode. Clones above 20 RNA copies held over 97% of effector molecules, under 1% in naive cells.

In germline, CDR1 is LGHNA, CDR2 YSLEER. This CDR3 has 16 residues. The trim removed 0 bases at V and 5 bases at J, leaving 6 bases unmatched. At least ten counts were recorded for this clonotype. The antigen remains unidentified. Researchers sorted naive CD8 T cells as cells that were CD8+CD4-CCR7+CD45RA+. Methods described previously, with TCR primers listed, were used for bulk TCR libraries. TCRdb fed the PCR reads into MiXCR, producing one record per CDR3 protein. The sample shows approximately 670,000 distinct CDR3 sequences, about 20% of them seen only once. The sequence came from a human donor in good health. Some libraries in this study had Jurkat cell RNA spiked in. The chain couples TRBV4-3 to TRBJ2-7; 11 bases agree with TRBD1. Material: naive CD8+ T cells from blood, with Jurkat cell RNA spiked in. The sample's subset: FACS-sorted CD8+CD4-CCR7+CD45RA+ naive T cells. CDR3 residues: CASSQDWDRGYDEQYF. Written as DNA, the CDR3 is TGCGCCAGCAGCCAAGATTGGGACAGGGGGTACGACGAGCAGTACTTC.